The clone carrying this T cell receptor beta chain was counted ten times or more. These data originate in a study of T-cell memory formation after mild COVID-19. In TCRdb, the 5' RACE reads were re-called with MiXCR into one record per CDR3 protein. The sample consists of about 130,000 distinct CDR3 sequences, about 6% of them appearing once. Between the trimmed V and J ends, which lost 1 base and 2 bases, there was a span of 9 bases. CDR1 is SEHNR, CDR2 FQNEAQ, per germline (reference sequence). The CDR3 is 14 amino acids. The chain combines TRBV7-9 with TRBJ2-7; D gene ambiguous. The sample taken for sequencing was PBMCs or a T cell subset sorted from them (not recorded which). This sequence was found in an adult woman who had mild COVID-19 (a few samples of this study predate the infection). Cell type and time point are not known. The CDR3 DNA reads TGTGCCAGCAGCTTAGGAGACAAAGCCTACGAGCAGTACTTC. It specifies CASSLGDKAYEQYF. The whole variable domain, remainder taken from reference TRBV7-9 and TRBJ2-7, is DTGVSQNPRHKITKRGQNVTFRCDPISEHNRLYWYRQTLGQGPEFLTYFQNEAQLEKSRLLSDRFSAERPKGSFSTLEIQRTEQGDSAMYLCASSLGDKAYEQYFGPGTRLTVT.